This T cell receptor beta chain comes out of a study of T cells in Graves' hyperthyroidism and ophthalmopathy. Using RNA transcripts as the source, TCR beta CDR3 regions were amplified. Carried out on the TCR CDR3, a first-round RT-PCR used the HTBI primer set. TCRdb recomputed calls from the multiplex PCR reads with MiXCR, one row per CDR3 protein. Among over 250,000 distinct CDR3 sequences listed, less than 30% were seen once. Only one count was recorded for this clonotype. CDR3 size: 13 residues. The germline V gene has CDR1 SGHVS and CDR2 FQNEAQ. V was trimmed by 5 bases and J by 1 base, leaving 8 bases between them.

The receptor comes from a man aged 35-49 years with Graves' hyperthyroidism that later progressed to Graves' ophthalmopathy. This chain uses TRBV7-8 with TRBJ1-1; the D is unclear. The specimen sequenced was blood. CDR3 DNA sequence: TGTGCCAGCAGCCTTTGGAGGAACACTGAAGCTTTCTTT. Its translation is CASSLWRNTEAFF.